This TCR beta chain was profiled in a study of regulatory T cells in long-lasting Graves disease. Study-wide results and caveats: Favored gene segments in persistent disease were TRBV28, TRBJ1-2 and TRBJ2-5.

The CDR3 consists of 13 residues. The ends were cut back, 6 bases at V and 4 bases at J, with 13 bases in the middle. Germline lookup yields CDR1 MDHEN and CDR2 SYDVKM. The sample's time point: persistent/refractory GD, antithyroid drugs over 5 years with positive TRAb. RNA extracted from PBMCs served as the sequencing template. The patients included were those that came from an endocrinology department in Xi'an, China. This clonotype has ten or more counts. Antigen specificity is unknown. For TCR beta, libraries came from iRepertoire HTBI primers and Arm-PCR of CDR3 regions. As handled by the study authors: In the combined samples, 55 to 75 TRBV and 14 TRBJ segments were identified. Via MiXCR, TCRdb re-called the multiplex PCR reads, giving one row per CDR3 protein. It is TCRdb's table, rather than the study itself, that gives the V and J calls and clone size. The profile shows fewer than 400,000 distinct CDR3 sequences, 20% of them singletons.

This sequence was found in a female donor with Graves disease. The V call is TRBV28, the J call TRBJ2-7, with D maybe TRBD1 (6 bases). The sample in question was peripheral blood mononuclear cells (PBMCs), obtained when the disease was refractory, from a patient treated with antithyroid drugs. Here the CDR3 DNA reads TGTGCCAGCAGCCCCACAGGGTGGTACGAGCAGTACTTC. This gives the protein CASSPTGWYEQYF.